These T cell receptor beta chains were read from a single sample in a study of regulatory T cells in long-lasting Graves disease. TCRdb reprocessed the multiplex PCR reads via MiXCR and lists one record per CDR3 protein. The repertoire consists of some 280,000 distinct CDR3 sequences, with roughly 21% occurring once and the leading ten covering approximately 53%. The sample was peripheral blood mononuclear cells (PBMCs), taken when the disease was refractory, from a patient treated with antithyroid drugs. The source is a female donor with Graves disease. CDR3s include the opening cysteine and the closing phenylalanine or tryptophan. A D gene is named only where the DNA matches it firmly. Only some rows state a clone size, as once, few, many or a class for expanded clones.

V	D	J	size	DNA	CDR3
TRBV12-3/TRBV12-4	.	TRBJ2-3	.	TGTGCCAGCAGTCTAAACTCAGGGCGTACAGATACGCAGTATTTT	CASSLNSGRTDTQYF
TRBV10-2	.	TRBJ1-5	.	TGCGCCAGCAGTGATGCAACAGGGATTGGCAATCAGCCCCAGCATTTT	CASSDATGIGNQPQHF
TRBV3-1	TRBD1	TRBJ1-2	many	TGTGCCAGCAGCCAAGAACCCGACAGGGTAGTTGGCTACACCTTC	CASSQEPDRVVGYTF
TRBV11-2	TRBD2	TRBJ2-7	.	TGTGCCAGCAGCTCCATTAGTCCCCAGCGGGAGGACCTACGGGCGCAGTACTTC	CASSSISPQREDLRAQYF
TRBV29-1	.	TRBJ2-7	.	TGCAGCGTCTCATTCACTTACGAGCAGTACTTC	CSVSFTYEQYF
TRBV19	.	TRBJ1-1	few	TGTGCCAGTAGTTCCCGGGCAAGGACAGCAGCTAACACTGAAGCTTTCTTT	CASSSRARTAANTEAFF
TRBV4-3	.	TRBJ2-3	few	TGCGCCAGCAGCCAAGATCGCTATACGCAGTATTTT	CASSQDRYTQYF
TRBV10-1	.	TRBJ1-5	.	TGCGCCAGCAGTGAAGGAGTACTTCAGCCCCAGCATTTT	CASSEGVLQPQHF
TRBV7-2	.	TRBJ2-5	many	TGTGCCAGCAGCTCCCGAACAGTCCAAGAGACCCAGTACTTC	CASSSRTVQETQYF
TRBV13	TRBD2	TRBJ2-1	.	TGTGCCAGCAGCCCCATAGCGGGAGCCTACAATGAGCAGTTCTTC	CASSPIAGAYNEQFF
TRBV5-1	.	TRBJ2-7	.	TGCGCCAGTAACCCTGGGACATCCAACTACGAGCAGTACTTC	CASNPGTSNYEQYF
TRBV29-1	.	TRBJ2-5	many	TGCAGCGTTGGAGGGGAGGGGGCAGAGACCCAGTACTTC	CSVGGEGAETQYF
TRBV19	.	TRBJ1-5	once	TGTGCCAGTAGCCTTACCTCACAGGGCAATCAGCCCCAGCATTTT	CASSLTSQGNQPQHF
TRBV30	.	TRBJ2-7	few	TGTGCCTGGAGTGTACCGGGACTTGTCAACTACGAGCAGTACTTC	CAWSVPGLVNYEQYF
TRBV29-1	TRBD2	TRBJ2-3	.	TGCAGCGTCCGAACTAGCGGGAGTACCGGGCAGTATTTT	CSVRTSGSTGQYF
TRBV6-9	.	TRBJ1-2	many	TGTGCCAGCAGTTCACAGGGACCGGACTATGGCTACACCTTC	CASSSQGPDYGYTF
TRBV15	.	TRBJ1-4	.	TGTGCCACCAGCAGAGATAGTGCAACTAATGAAAAACTGTTTTTT	CATSRDSATNEKLFF
TRBV29-1	.	TRBJ1-2	few	TGCAGCTGTTACCGGGGCTATGGCTACACCTTC	CSCYRGYGYTF
TRBV28	TRBD2	TRBJ2-2	few	TGTGCCAGCAGTTTATCGGCTGGACTAGCGGATACCGGGGAGCTGTTTTTT	CASSLSAGLADTGELFF
TRBV6-6	.	TRBJ2-6	.	TGTGCCAGCAGTTACTCGCTAAGGGGGTCTGGGGCCAACGTCCTGACTTTC	CASSYSLRGSGANVLTF
TRBV30	.	TRBJ1-5	.	TGTGCCTGGAGTAATAGCAATCAGCCCCAGCATTTT	CAWSNSNQPQHF
TRBV11-2	.	TRBJ2-2	many	TGTGCCAGCAGCACCCCCCGAGGGCGGGCCGGGGAGCTGTTTTTT	CASSTPRGRAGELFF
TRBV28	.	TRBJ2-7	many	TGTGCCAGCAGTTACCCCTTCCCGGGGCTTTCCTACGAGCAGTACTTC	CASSYPFPGLSYEQYF
TRBV7-9	.	TRBJ1-2	.	TGTGCCAGCAGCTTATCGCTTTACTATGGCTACACCTTC	CASSLSLYYGYTF
TRBV12-3/TRBV12-4	.	TRBJ2-3	few	TGTGCCAGCAGTTTAACGGGACGCGGCACAGATACGCAGTATTTT	CASSLTGRGTDTQYF
TRBV5-1	.	TRBJ2-7	few	TGCGCCAGCAGCTTGGGGAGGAACTCCTACGAGCAGTACTTC	CASSLGRNSYEQYF
TRBV2	TRBD1	TRBJ2-7	many	TGTGCCAGCAGGTTGGGACAGACCCCCTACGAGCAGTACTTC	CASRLGQTPYEQYF
TRBV5-1	TRBD1	TRBJ2-7	.	TGCGCCAGCAGCCAACAAACAGGGGTTGGTGAGCAGTACTTC	CASSQQTGVGEQYF
TRBV7-2	.	TRBJ2-7	many	TGTGCCAGCAGCTTAGTCTCTGGGGATGAGCAGTACTTC	CASSLVSGDEQYF
TRBV29-1	TRBD1	TRBJ1-1	few	TGCAGCGTTGATGGGGGGGACAGGGTTTACACTGAAGCTTTCTTT	CSVDGGDRVYTEAFF
TRBV7-9	TRBD1	TRBJ1-4	.	TGTGCCAGCAGCACGGGACAGGGGGTTCATGAAAAACTGTTTTTT	CASSTGQGVHEKLFF
TRBV19	.	TRBJ1-4	.	TGTGCCAGTTCAATCGGCAGGACACCCAGCACCGAAAAACTGTTTTTT	CASSIGRTPSTEKLFF
TRBV28	.	TRBJ1-1	many	TGTGCCAGCAGTACACAGCATTTCACTGAAGCTTTCTTT	CASSTQHFTEAFF
TRBV4-3	.	TRBJ1-6	.	TGCGCCAGCAGCCCAAGATATCAGAATTCACCCCTCCACTTT	CASSPRYQNSPLHF
TRBV12-3/TRBV12-4	.	TRBJ1-2	many	TGTGCCAGCAGTTTATCCGCAGACAACTATGGCTACACCTTC	CASSLSADNYGYTF
TRBV29-1	.	TRBJ2-5	few	TGCAGCGGGCGAGTGGGGGAGACCCAGTACTTC	CSGRVGETQYF
TRBV29-1	.	TRBJ1-6	.	TGCAGCGTTGCCGGGGGTAATAATTCACCCCTCCACTTT	CSVAGGNNSPLHF
TRBV28	.	TRBJ2-7	many	TGTGCCAGCAGCACTACAGGGCAATTGAACTACGAGCAGTACTTC	CASSTTGQLNYEQYF
TRBV28	.	TRBJ1-6	.	TGTGCCAGCACGGACATGGGGGTTTTGCCCTATAATTCACCCCTCCACTTT	CASTDMGVLPYNSPLHF
TRBV7-2	TRBD1	TRBJ2-7	many	TGTGCCAGCAGCCCCCGACAGGGGTGGGAGCAGTACTTC	CASSPRQGWEQYF
TRBV27	.	TRBJ1-5	few	TGTGCCACGGGGGTAGGTCAGCCCCAGCATTTT	CATGVGQPQHF
TRBV25-1	.	TRBJ2-3	few	TGTGCCAGCGGAGTTGGCGCAGATACGCAGTATTTT	CASGVGADTQYF
TRBV20-1	.	TRBJ2-5	.	TGCAGTGCTAACCACCTTTGGGCTCCAAAGACCCAGTACTTC	CSANHLWAPKTQYF
TRBV29-1	TRBD1	TRBJ1-1	few	TGCAGCGTTGCGCCCAGGGGGGCCCCGTTGGACACTGAAGCTTTCTTT	CSVAPRGAPLDTEAFF
TRBV9	.	TRBJ2-7	.	TGTGCCAGCAGCGTATTCGGGGATGGAGCCTCCTACAAGCAGTACTTC	CASSVFGDGASYKQYF
TRBV7-9	TRBD2	TRBJ2-2	many	TGTGCCAGCAGCTCGGGGCTAGCGGGAGTCAGCACCGGGGAGCTGTTTTTT	CASSSGLAGVSTGELFF
TRBV10-1	TRBD2	TRBJ2-7	many	TGCGCCAGCAGGTCAGGACTAGCGGGAGACTACGAGCAGTACTTC	CASRSGLAGDYEQYF
TRBV30	TRBD1	TRBJ1-1	once	TGTGCCTGGAGTACAGGGGGGGAAGTTGAAGCTTTCTTT	CAWSTGGEVEAFF
TRBV11-2	TRBD1	TRBJ2-7	many	TGTGCCAGCACAGGGACAGGGGCCACCTACGAGCAGTACTTC	CASTGTGATYEQYF
TRBV28	TRBD2	TRBJ2-2	.	TGTGCCAGCGGACTAGCGGGAGGGCCTCCCGGGGAGCTGTTTTTT	CASGLAGGPPGELFF
TRBV24-1	TRBD1	TRBJ2-7	many	TGTGCCACCAGTGATTGGATGGACAGGGGAGGGTACGAGCAGTACTTC	CATSDWMDRGGYEQYF
TRBV4-1	.	TRBJ1-1	.	TGCGCCAGCAGCCCGGGGGATGTTGAAGCTTTCTTT	CASSPGDVEAFF
TRBV12-3/TRBV12-4	TRBD2	TRBJ2-2	many	TGTGCCAGCACCATAGCGGGAGTTCAGACCGGGGAGCTGTTTTTT	CASTIAGVQTGELFF